This paragraph covers one T cell receptor beta chain sequence. Time point given: patch test 2, 6 weeks after DPC sensitization. Indicated treatment: therapeutic diphenylcyclopropenone sensitization with weekly scalp DPC. In every case, blood was obtained before the patch test was applied. This sample is drawn from a study of human T cells and chemical hapten exposure. CDR3 length equals 16 residues. With 3 bases removed from V and 5 bases from J, the gap between germline ends came to 18 bases. The germline gives CDR1 SGHNT, CDR2 YENEEA. A single record per CDR3 protein comes from TCRdb applying MiXCR to the RACE reads. The sample lists 110,000 or so distinct CDR3 sequences; 9.2% were seen once.

The sample in question was whole blood, obtained in connection with sensitization to the hapten diphenylcyclopropenone (DPC). V gene TRBV11-3 combines with J gene TRBJ2-3; either TRBD1 or TRBD2 may supply D (5 bases each). The TCR was taken from a woman between 35 and 50 years old with alopecia areata. Some clones in this sample may be carry-over from other donors' samples. The CDR3 spells CASSFGAGFGEDTQYF. DNA for the CDR3: TGTGCCAGCAGCTTTGGGGCGGGTTTTGGGGAAGATACGCAGTATTTT.